The rows below give T cell receptor beta chains drawn from one sample of a study of blood T cell repertoires in COVID-19. TCRdb keeps only in-frame clones here, not all; method: immunoSEQ multiplex PCR. Among around 130,000 clones listed, 87% were seen once. The sequencing sample was made of peripheral blood. These receptors came from an older woman with acute or convalescent COVID-19. Each CDR3 is given without its conserved first and last residue. A row's size may be missing; if present it is once, few, many or a size class.

TRBJ1-1 | TRBV19 | NA | ASSSRDRMNTEAF
TRBJ2-7 | TRBV28 | few | ASTSRGGSLSYEQY
TRBJ1-2 | TRBV2 | few | ASSYYDSYGYT
TRBJ2-1 | TRBV10-2 | NA | ASSALVDEQF
TRBJ2-1 | TRBV18 | NA | ASSPVSGSYNEQF
TRBJ2-1 | TRBV12-3/TRBV12-4 | NA | ASSGRDRYEQF
TRBJ1-3 | TRBV4-1 | once | ASSQEFSLWGNTIY
TRBJ1-1 | TRBV20-1 | NA | SATDGTALNTEAF
TRBJ1-1 | TRBV19 | NA | ASSNRVGEAF
TRBJ1-2 | TRBV2 | once | ASSPTEDYGYT
TRBJ1-5 | TRBV2 | NA | ASSPGSVSNQPQH
TRBJ1-2 | TRBV7-9 | NA | ASSPGQGWDYT
TRBJ2-3 | TRBV29-1 | NA | SEGQGSPDTQY
TRBJ1-6 | TRBV19 | NA | ASLGQPKDNSPLH
TRBJ1-2 | TRBV28 | few | ASSFRDHYGYT
TRBJ1-3 | TRBV9 | NA | ASSITDGGQGRPPRSGNTIY
TRBJ2-2 | TRBV24-1 | NA | ATSSSGRALAGELF
TRBJ2-7 | TRBV5-1 | NA | ASSLGQGRFEQY
TRBJ2-7 | TRBV2 | NA | ASLAGAIYEQY
TRBJ1-1 | TRBV15 | few | ATSRQQGMTEAF
TRBJ1-6 | TRBV20-1 | NA | SASRWRSSYNSPLH
TRBJ1-3 | TRBV3-1/TRBV3-2 | NA | ASSPGTGNTIY
TRBJ2-1 | TRBV10-1 | NA | ASMAGAGNEQF
TRBJ2-1 | TRBV19 | NA | ASSILRGRAHEQF
TRBJ1-4 | TRBV19 | NA | ASLGQGNEKLF
TRBJ1-3 | TRBV5-6 | NA | ASSSGQGRSGNTIY
TRBJ2-5 | TRBV2 | NA | ASSVWTSGAQETQY
TRBJ1-1 | TRBV30 | NA | AWSRQGNTEAF
TRBJ1-4 | TRBV2 | NA | ASKGGTNEKLF
TRBJ1-3 | TRBV19 | NA | ASLLGGVSNTIY
TRBJ2-1 | TRBV24-1 | NA | ATSDTTSGRKEQF
TRBJ1-1 | TRBV29-1 | NA | SVQGANTEAF
TRBJ2-1 | TRBV2 | NA | ASRPTQGALNEQF
TRBJ2-5 | TRBV5-1 | NA | ASSPNLLAGETQY
TRBJ1-1 | TRBV11-2 | NA | ASSAIQGQGQAF
TRBJ1-6 | TRBV28 | NA | ASSFRTGNSPLH
TRBJ1-1 | TRBV5-1 | NA | ASSYNTANTEAF
TRBJ2-4 | TRBV9 | NA | ASTPTAGSNIQY
TRBJ1-6 | TRBV9 | NA | ASSPLGTPNSPLH
TRBJ2-5 | TRBV5-1 | NA | ASSDPGLAETQY
TRBJ1-1 | TRBV30 | few | AWRSFGRRTEAF
TRBJ2-5 | TRBV29-1 | NA | SVMGREETQY
TRBJ1-3 | TRBV30 | once | AWKRTGLLLGNTIY
TRBJ2-3 | TRBV9 | NA | ASSVASGSTDTQY
TRBJ1-1 | TRBV9 | NA | ASSVDPAGGASVGAF
TRBJ1-1 | TRBV3-1/TRBV3-2 | NA | ASSPGENTEAF
TRBJ1-1 | TRBV12-5 | NA | ASGFSSRGNTEAF
TRBJ1-5 | TRBV5-1 | NA | ASSLGQDASPQH
TRBJ1-3 | TRBV6-5 | NA | ASAPGANSGNTIY
TRBJ2-5 | TRBV28 | NA | ASSPDRGWQTQY
TRBJ2-1 | TRBV3-1/TRBV3-2 | NA | ASSQGSLAGGSYNEQF
TRBJ2-3 | TRBV4-1 | NA | ASSQERTSGSVDTQY
TRBJ1-4 | TRBV30 | few | AWSVPLPVGRTNEKLF
TRBJ1-4 | TRBV2 | NA | ASRDGGTNEKLF
TRBJ1-4 | TRBV2 | NA | ASSWTGGEKLF
TRBJ2-1 | TRBV7-9 | NA | ASSWGIEQF
TRBJ1-5 | TRBV6-5 | NA | ASSSRDSQPQH